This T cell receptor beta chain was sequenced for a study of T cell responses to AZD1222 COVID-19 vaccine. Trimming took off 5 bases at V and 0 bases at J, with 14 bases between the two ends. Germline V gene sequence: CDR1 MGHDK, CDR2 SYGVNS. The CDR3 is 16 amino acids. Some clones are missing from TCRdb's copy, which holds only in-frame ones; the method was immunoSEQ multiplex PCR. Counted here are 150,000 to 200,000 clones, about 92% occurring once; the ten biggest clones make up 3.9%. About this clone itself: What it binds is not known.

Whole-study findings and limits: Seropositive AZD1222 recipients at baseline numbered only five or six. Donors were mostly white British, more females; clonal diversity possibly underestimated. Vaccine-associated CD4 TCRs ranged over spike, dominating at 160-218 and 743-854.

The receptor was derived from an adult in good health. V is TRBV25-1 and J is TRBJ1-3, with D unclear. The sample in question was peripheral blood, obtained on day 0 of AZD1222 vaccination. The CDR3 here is CASSPQIWVSGNTIYF. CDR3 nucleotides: TGTGCCAGCAGTCCACAGATATGGGTCTCTGGAAACACCATATATTTT.